These 30 T cell receptor beta chains came from one sample sequenced in a study of regulatory T cells in long-lasting Graves disease. Construction of the TCR beta libraries employed iRepertoire HTBI primers in conjunction with Arm-PCR of CDR3 regions. In TCRdb, the multiplex PCR reads were re-called with MiXCR into one record per CDR3 protein. This table holds some 250,000 distinct CDR3 sequences, more than 15% found once. Time point specified: newly diagnosed GD, antithyroid drugs for less than 3 months. The TCR library used RNA extracted from PBMCs. The sample was also linked to a second study, of T cells in Graves' hyperthyroidism and ophthalmopathy.

The sample was peripheral blood mononuclear cells (PBMCs), taken at new diagnosis, from a patient treated with antithyroid drugs. The origin of the receptors is a woman in her thirties with Graves disease.

This clonotype was seen ten or more times. The chain is built from TRBV3-1 and TRBJ2-3; possible D gene TRBD2, 5 bases. Deletions cut 0 bases from V and 14 bases from J, with 15 bases between. The CDR3 has 13 residues. Germline V CDR1 and CDR2: LGHDT, YNNKEL (reference sequence). The CDR3 nucleotides read TGTGCCAGCAGCCAAGAAGGGAGCAGCCCGGGGTATTTT. Protein sequence: CASSQEGSSPGYF.

This clonotype was seen repeatedly, ten times or more. The J gene is TRBJ2-1, the V gene TRBV9; 12 bases are shared with TRBD2. The CDR3 runs to 13 residues. J gave up 10 bases and V 4 bases, and 3 bases lay outside the gene matches. From germline, CDR1 is SGDLS and CDR2 YYNGEE. The CDR3 sequence: CASSFGLAGEQFF. The DNA for the CDR3 is TGTGCCAGCAGCTTCGGACTAGCGGGGGAGCAGTTCTTC.

This clonotype was counted many times. The rearrangement links TRBV5-1 to TRBJ1-1; the D is unclear. Germline-derived CDR1 and CDR2 are SGHRS and YFSETQ. The CDR3 extends over 15 amino acids. Trimming left V 0 bases short and J 1 base short, with 10 bases between. CDR3 region: CASSLVGLQNTEAFF. CDR3 coding DNA: TGCGCCAGCAGCTTGGTCGGACTCCAGAACACTGAAGCTTTCTTT.

The table lists this clonotype with a few counts. This likely traces to a read error, being one base from a far larger clone. This chain uses TRBV13 with TRBJ1-1, with D possibly matching TRBD1 (5 bases). The CDR3 has 13 amino acids. Germline V lookup: CDR1 PRHDT, CDR2 FYEKMQ (reference sequence). V was cut by 7 bases and J by 5 bases, with 14 bases left in between. CDR3: CASNLLGGTEAFF. The CDR3 DNA is TGTGCCAGCAACTTGCTGGGGGGAACTGAAGCTTTCTTT.

At least ten counts were recorded for this clonotype. The chain is built from TRBV27 and TRBJ1-1, with unresolved D. CDR1 and CDR2 (germline): MNHEY, SMNVEV (reference sequence). The CDR3 contains 13 residues. Trimming cost V 2 bases and J 8 bases, with 12 bases left between them. The CDR3, as DNA: TGTGCCAGCAGTTTACACAACCCGGGAGAAGCTTTCTTT. Translated, it gives CASSLHNPGEAFF.

This clonotype was counted at least ten times. This chain joins TRBV7-2 and TRBJ2-3; D not certain. The germline CDR1 and CDR2 sequences are SGHTA and FQGNSA. V lost 1 base to trimming and J lost 5 bases, with 10 bases between them. The CDR3 is made up of 14 amino acids. The CDR3 DNA reads TGTGCCAGCAGCTTAGGTGGCGTCCGAGATACGCAGTATTTT. This translates into CASSLGGVRDTQYF.

This clonotype was detected ten times or more. This chain uses TRBV20-1 with TRBJ1-2, with D unclear. In germline, CDR1 is DFQATT, CDR2 SNEGSKA (reference sequence). Trimming cost V 1 base and J 4 bases, with 22 bases left between them. The CDR3 has 17 residues. For the CDR3, the DNA is TGCAGTGCTAGAGCGGTGGGGAAACATAGAGGCCCCTATGGCTACACCTTC. It encodes CSARAVGKHRGPYGYTF.

This clonotype occurred many times. V gene TRBV9 combines with J gene TRBJ1-1; D is ambiguous. The germline V gene has CDR1 SGDLS and CDR2 YYNGEE. The CDR3 consists of 14 residues. V was trimmed by 2 bases and J by 0 bases, leaving 8 bases between them. The CDR3 loop is CASSVGRMNTEAFF. CDR3 bases: TGTGCCAGCAGCGTGGGAAGGATGAACACTGAAGCTTTCTTT.

Only a few counts were recorded for this clonotype. The V gene is TRBV7-9, the J gene TRBJ2-5, with D perhaps matching TRBD1 (5 bases). V lost 5 bases and J lost 1, with 14 bases in between. This CDR3 contains 15 residues. Germline V lookup: CDR1 SEHNR, CDR2 FQNEAQ (reference sequence). Written as DNA, the CDR3 is TGTGCCAGCAGCCTACCGACAGCCCCCCAAGAGACCCAGTACTTC. Protein: CASSLPTAPQETQYF. The full variable domain, with the rest looked up from reference TRBV7-9 and TRBJ2-5, is DTGVSQNPRHKITKRGQNVTFRCDPISEHNRLYWYRQTLGQGPEFLTYFQNEAQLEKSRLLSDRFSAERPKGSFSTLEIQRTEQGDSAMYLCASSLPTAPQETQYFGPGTRLLVL.

A few counts support this clonotype. A much bigger clone sits one base away, suggesting this may be a read error. The chain is built from TRBV5-1 and TRBJ1-4, with D unclear. The CDR3 has 14 amino acids. The germline CDR1 and CDR2 sequences are SGHRS and YFSETQ. The CDR3 loop is CASRARVTNEELFF. CDR3 coding DNA: TGCGCCAGCAGGGCGAGGGTCACGAATGAAGAACTGTTTTTT.

This clonotype was counted at least ten times. Here the CDR3 omits its conserved ending phenylalanine or tryptophan, so a read error is the likely source. The chain uses TRBV7-2 and TRBJ2-5, with D perhaps assigned TRBD1 or TRBD2 (6 bases each). The germline V and J ends were trimmed by 1 base and 5 bases, with 11 bases remaining between them. Germline V lookup: CDR1 SGHTA, CDR2 FQGNSA. This CDR3 is 14 amino acids long. In DNA, the CDR3 is TGTGCCAGCAGCTTAGGGGGGGCGGGGGAGACCCAGTACCTC. Its protein product is CASSLGGAGETQYL.

This clonotype was picked up many times. This chain joins TRBV20-1 and TRBJ1-2, with D possibly TRBD1 on 6 matching bases. Trimming left V 0 bases short and J 8 bases short, with 10 bases between. Germline V gene sequence: CDR1 DFQATT, CDR2 SNEGSKA (reference sequence). This CDR3 comprises 12 residues. CDR3 protein: CSARDRGGGYTF. The CDR3 DNA follows: TGCAGTGCTAGAGATCGGGGGGGCGGCTACACCTTC.

This clonotype has a count of ten or more. The chain couples TRBV20-1 to TRBJ1-1, with 7 bases identical to TRBD1. V lost 0 bases, J lost 4 bases, and 11 bases stayed unmatched. CDR3 length equals 16 residues. Per the germline V gene, CDR1 is DFQATT and CDR2 is SNEGSKA (reference sequence). CDR3 region: CSARDSIRGLGTEAFF. Written as DNA, the CDR3 is TGCAGTGCTAGAGATTCAATTAGGGGGCTTGGCACTGAAGCTTTCTTT.

This clonotype was counted between two and nine times. This CDR3 fails to terminate in the conserved phenylalanine or tryptophan, so it likely reflects a read error. The chain uses TRBV20-1 and TRBJ1-5, with D unclear. V gave up 5 bases and J gave up 11 bases, with 22 bases separating them. This CDR3 spans 14 amino acids. Germline V lookup: CDR1 DFQATT, CDR2 SNEGSKA (reference sequence). DNA for the CDR3: TGCAGTGCTCCTCATCATTCAGGAAAGGAGTCCCAGCATCTT. Its translation is CSAPHHSGKESQHL.

This clonotype was recorded many times. The chain uses TRBV11-2 and TRBJ2-1; D gene unclear. Trimming cost V 5 bases and J 6 bases, with 5 bases left between them. The germline V gene encodes CDR1 SGHAT and CDR2 FQNNGV. This CDR3 comprises 11 residues. CDR3 bases: TGTGCCAGCAGCCCTTCCAATGAGCAGTTCTTC. This gives the protein CASSPSNEQFF.

At least ten counts were recorded for this clonotype. The chain couples TRBV7-8 to TRBJ1-2; the D gene is possibly TRBD1 (6 bases). V lost 1 base and J lost 0, with 9 bases in between. CDR3 size: 15 residues. Germline loops: CDR1 SGHVS, CDR2 FQNEAQ. The CDR3 reads CASSLERGPNYGYTF. In DNA form, the CDR3 reads TGTGCCAGCAGCTTAGAGCGGGGGCCTAACTATGGCTACACCTTC.

The table lists this clonotype with many counts. The chain employs TRBV6-1 and TRBJ2-7, with D perhaps TRBD1 (6 bases). CDR3 length: 12 amino acids. The V end was cut by 8 bases, the J end by 5 bases, with 13 bases between. CDR1 and CDR2 from the germline V gene are MNHNS and SASEGT. CDR3 protein: CASFRTDHEQYF. CDR3 in DNA: TGTGCCAGCTTCCGGACAGACCACGAGCAGTACTTC.

This clonotype occurred many times. The chain couples TRBV5-1 to TRBJ1-1; the D gene is possibly TRBD1 (5 bases). This CDR3 is built from 15 residues. Germline-derived CDR1 and CDR2 are SGHRS and YFSETQ. Trimming cost V 1 base and J 3 bases, with 13 bases left between them. The CDR3 DNA sequence: TGCGCCAGCAGCTTGCAACCCACAGGTGACACTGAAGCTTTCTTT. Its protein is CASSLQPTGDTEAFF.

This clonotype has more than one count but fewer than ten. V usage is TRBV20-1 and J usage is TRBJ1-4; TRBD1 matches at 8 bases. The CDR3 has 15 residues. Germline-derived CDR1 and CDR2 are DFQATT and SNEGSKA (reference sequence). The trim removed 3 bases at V and 5 bases at J, leaving 8 bases unmatched. CDR3 DNA: TGCAGTGCTAGTGACAGGGGAAGGATCAATGAAAAACTGTTTTTT. Translating it yields CSASDRGRINEKLFF.

Note on this clonotype: A far larger clone differs by one base, so this is likely a read error. The rearrangement uses TRBV5-1 and TRBJ2-1; D gene unclear. Trimming removed 4 bases from V and 10 bases from J, with 18 bases in between. Germline lookup yields CDR1 SGHRS and CDR2 YFSETQ. CDR3 size: 14 residues. This chain's CDR3 is CASSLSNGRYEQFF. The CDR3 nucleotides read TGCGCCAGCAGCCTGTCCAACGGACGCTACGAGCAGTTCTTC.

V is TRBV5-1 and J is TRBJ2-2; D possibly corresponds to TRBD2 (7 bases). Germline lookup yields CDR1 SGHRS and CDR2 YFSETQ. Trimming took off 0 bases at V and 7 bases at J, with 16 bases between the two ends. The CDR3 length is 16 residues. This chain's CDR3 is CASSLDVGGLSGELFF. CDR3 nucleotide sequence: TGCGCCAGCAGCTTGGATGTCGGGGGGCTGAGCGGGGAGCTGTTTTTT.

The V and J genes are TRBV20-1 and TRBJ2-3; no clear D gene. The CDR3 runs to 14 residues. The germline V and J ends were trimmed by 4 bases and 6 bases, with 17 bases remaining between them. The germline V gene encodes CDR1 DFQATT and CDR2 SNEGSKA (reference sequence). The CDR3 DNA follows: TGCAGTGCTAACCTCCCTGGGGTGGAGGATACGCAGTATTTT. Its translation is CSANLPGVEDTQYF.

The chain uses TRBV28 and TRBJ1-4; possibly TRBD1 for D (6 bases). This CDR3 has 14 amino acids. Trimming stripped 7 bases from V and 5 bases from J, with 14 bases between. Germline V gene lookup returns CDR1 MDHEN and CDR2 SYDVKM. This chain's CDR3 is CASNLGGINEKLFF. The CDR3 region has the DNA TGTGCCAGCAATTTGGGGGGCATCAATGAAAAACTGTTTTTT.

This clonotype came up many times. CDR3 nucleotide sequence: TGTGCCAGCAGTGATAAGGCCAGGGAGAGAAATTCACCCCTCCACTTT. It specifies CASSDKARERNSPLHF. V usage is TRBV6-1 and J usage is TRBJ1-6; possibly TRBD1 for D (5 bases). V dropped 3 bases and J dropped 7 bases, with 16 bases sitting between them. The CDR3 loop spans 16 amino acids. Germline assignment: CDR1 MNHNS and CDR2 SASEGT.

The sample holds many counts of this clonotype. CDR3 in amino acids: CSATGTHYGYTF. In DNA form, the CDR3 reads TGCAGTGCGACCGGGACTCACTATGGCTACACCTTC. The chain links TRBV20-1 to TRBJ1-2, with D possibly being TRBD1 (5 bases). Germline V CDR1 and CDR2: DFQATT, SNEGSKA (reference sequence). There are 12 residues in the CDR3. Trimming took 6 bases from V and 3 from J, leaving 11 bases between them.

This chain joins TRBV28 and TRBJ1-1, with a possible D match to TRBD1 (5 bases). CDR1 MDHEN and CDR2 SYDVKM come from the germline V gene. V was pared by 8 bases and J by 0 bases, with 16 bases between. CDR3 length equals 15 residues. The CDR3 loop is CASGGTPRLNTEAFF. CDR3 sequence (DNA): TGTGCCAGCGGAGGGACTCCCAGGTTGAACACTGAAGCTTTCTTT.

In this sample, this clonotype turned up many times. This chain links TRBV6-2 or TRBV6-3 with TRBJ1-3; a weak D match, TRBD1 (5 bases). Looked up from germline, CDR1 is MNHEY and CDR2 is SVGEGT. The V end was cut by 9 bases, the J end by 0 bases, with 9 bases between. The CDR3 length is 13 residues. This CDR3 reads CASSGTSGNTIYF. The CDR3 DNA reads as TGTGCCAGTTCCGGGACCTCTGGAAACACCATATATTTT.

This clonotype was observed a single time. The chain is built from TRBV28 and TRBJ1-1; TRBD1 is a possible D gene (5 bases). Deletions cut 7 bases from V and 5 bases from J, with 14 bases between. Germline V gene sequence: CDR1 MDHEN, CDR2 SYDVKM. The CDR3 is 13 residues long. CDR3 region: CASKQGVRTEAFF. The CDR3 DNA is TGTGCCAGCAAGCAAGGGGTACGGACTGAAGCTTTCTTT.

This clonotype appeared many times. The genes are TRBV7-2 and TRBJ1-2; D may be TRBD1 (5 bases). This CDR3 is 15 amino acids long. Germline V gene sequence: CDR1 SGHTA, CDR2 FQGNSA. V lost 7 bases to trimming and J lost 7 bases, with 22 bases between them. The CDR3 spells CASTVQGVPRFGYTF. CDR3 nucleotide sequence: TGTGCCAGCACCGTGCAAGGGGTCCCACGTTTTGGCTACACCTTC. Full variable domain (outside the CDR3, taken from reference TRBV7-2 and TRBJ1-2): GAGVSQSPSNKVTEKGKDVELRCDPISGHTALYWYRQSLGQGLEFLIYFQGNSAPDKSGLPSDRFSAERTGGSVSTLTIQRTQQEDSAVYLCASTVQGVPRFGYTFGSGTRLTVV.

The sample holds a few counts of this clonotype. The V gene is TRBV5-6, the J gene TRBJ2-4; TRBD1 is a possible D gene (6 bases). This CDR3 region has 12 residues. Germline assignment: CDR1 SGHDT and CDR2 YYEEEE. V gave up 5 bases and J gave up 8 bases, with 11 bases separating them. CDR3: CASSRTGYIQYF. The CDR3 coding sequence is TGTGCCAGCAGTCGTACAGGGTACATTCAGTACTTC.